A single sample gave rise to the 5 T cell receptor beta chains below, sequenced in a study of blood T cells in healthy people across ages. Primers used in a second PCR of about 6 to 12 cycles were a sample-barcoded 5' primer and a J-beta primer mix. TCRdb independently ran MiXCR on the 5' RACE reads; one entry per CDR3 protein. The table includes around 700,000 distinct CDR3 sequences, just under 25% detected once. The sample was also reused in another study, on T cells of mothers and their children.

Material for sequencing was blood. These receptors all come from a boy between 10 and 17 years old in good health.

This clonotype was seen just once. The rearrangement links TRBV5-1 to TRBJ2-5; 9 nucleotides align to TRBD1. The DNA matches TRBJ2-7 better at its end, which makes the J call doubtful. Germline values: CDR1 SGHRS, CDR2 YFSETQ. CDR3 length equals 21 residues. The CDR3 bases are TGCGCCAGCAGCTTGGGAGACCCTGGGACAGGGAGTCTTCTGCTAGTTTACGAGCAGTACTTC. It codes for CASSLGDPGTGSLLLVYEQYF.

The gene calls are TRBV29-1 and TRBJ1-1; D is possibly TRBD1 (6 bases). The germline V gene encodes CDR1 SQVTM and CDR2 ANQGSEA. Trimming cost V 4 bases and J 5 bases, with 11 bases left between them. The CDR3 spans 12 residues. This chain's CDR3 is CSVAGARTEAFF. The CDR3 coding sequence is TGCAGCGTTGCAGGGGCGCGGACTGAAGCTTTCTTT.

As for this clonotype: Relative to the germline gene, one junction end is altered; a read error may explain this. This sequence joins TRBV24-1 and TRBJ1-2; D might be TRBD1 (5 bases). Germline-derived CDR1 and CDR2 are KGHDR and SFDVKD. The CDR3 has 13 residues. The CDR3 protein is CVTSDLSGYGYTF. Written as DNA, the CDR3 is TGTGTCACCAGTGATTTGTCAGGGTATGGCTACACCTTC.

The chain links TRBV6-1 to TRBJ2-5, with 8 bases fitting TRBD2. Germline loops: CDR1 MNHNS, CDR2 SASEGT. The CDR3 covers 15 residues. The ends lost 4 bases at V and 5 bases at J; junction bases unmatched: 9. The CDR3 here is CASSVSGTRLETQYF. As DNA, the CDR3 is TGTGCCAGCAGTGTTTCCGGGACTAGATTGGAGACCCAGTACTTC.

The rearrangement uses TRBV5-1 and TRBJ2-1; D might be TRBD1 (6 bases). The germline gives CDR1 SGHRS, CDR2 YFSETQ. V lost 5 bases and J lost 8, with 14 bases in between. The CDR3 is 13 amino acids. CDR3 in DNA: TGCGCCAGCAGTCAGGGGTTTCGGGATGAGCAGTTCTTC. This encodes CASSQGFRDEQFF.